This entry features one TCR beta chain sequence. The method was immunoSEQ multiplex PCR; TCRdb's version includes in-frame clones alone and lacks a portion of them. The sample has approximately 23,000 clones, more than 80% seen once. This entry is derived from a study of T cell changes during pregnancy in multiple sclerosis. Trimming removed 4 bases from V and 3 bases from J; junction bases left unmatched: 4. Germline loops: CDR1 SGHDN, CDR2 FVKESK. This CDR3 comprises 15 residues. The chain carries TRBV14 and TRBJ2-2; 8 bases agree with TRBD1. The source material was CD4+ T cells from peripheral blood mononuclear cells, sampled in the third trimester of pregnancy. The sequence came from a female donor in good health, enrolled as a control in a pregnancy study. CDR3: CASSRGTGHTGELFF. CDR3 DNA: TGTGCCAGCAGCCGGGGGACAGGACACACCGGGGAGCTGTTTTTT.